The T cell receptor (beta chain) under discussion was sequenced for a study of T cells in Graves' hyperthyroidism and ophthalmopathy. The V gene's germline CDR1 is SQVTM and CDR2 ANQGSEA. The length of the CDR3 is 14 residues. The V end was cut by 6 bases, the J end by 4 bases, with 16 bases between. Using RNA transcripts as the source, TCR beta CDR3 regions were amplified. HTBI primers drove first-round RT-PCR of the TCR CDR3. A single record per CDR3 protein comes from TCRdb applying MiXCR to the multiplex PCR reads. The sample contains 620,000 or so distinct CDR3 sequences, approximately 14% of which appear only once. Used for diagnoses were clinical symptoms, serum thyroxine and TRAb, thyroid ultrasound and orbital computed tomography. In its sample, this clonotype was seen a few times.

Sequenced input: blood. The chain employs TRBV29-1 and TRBJ2-1; possible D gene TRBD2, 5 bases. The receptor's source is a woman aged 45-65 years with Graves' ophthalmopathy. For the CDR3, the DNA is TGCAGCGTCGCTCCGGGGAGAGGGTACAATGAGCAGTTCTTC. It codes for CSVAPGRGYNEQFF.